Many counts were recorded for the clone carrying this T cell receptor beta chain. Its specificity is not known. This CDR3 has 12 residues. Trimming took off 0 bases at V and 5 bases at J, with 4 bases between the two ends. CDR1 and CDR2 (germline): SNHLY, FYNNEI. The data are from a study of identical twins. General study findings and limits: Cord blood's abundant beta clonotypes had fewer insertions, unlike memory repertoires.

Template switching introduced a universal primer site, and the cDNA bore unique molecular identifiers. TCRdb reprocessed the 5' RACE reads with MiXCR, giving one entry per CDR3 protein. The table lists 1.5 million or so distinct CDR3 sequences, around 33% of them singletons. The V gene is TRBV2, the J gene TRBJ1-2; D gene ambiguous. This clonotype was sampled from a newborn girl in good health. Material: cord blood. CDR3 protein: CASSEAGYGYTF. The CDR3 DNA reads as TGTGCCAGCAGTGAAGCAGGGTATGGCTACACCTTC.